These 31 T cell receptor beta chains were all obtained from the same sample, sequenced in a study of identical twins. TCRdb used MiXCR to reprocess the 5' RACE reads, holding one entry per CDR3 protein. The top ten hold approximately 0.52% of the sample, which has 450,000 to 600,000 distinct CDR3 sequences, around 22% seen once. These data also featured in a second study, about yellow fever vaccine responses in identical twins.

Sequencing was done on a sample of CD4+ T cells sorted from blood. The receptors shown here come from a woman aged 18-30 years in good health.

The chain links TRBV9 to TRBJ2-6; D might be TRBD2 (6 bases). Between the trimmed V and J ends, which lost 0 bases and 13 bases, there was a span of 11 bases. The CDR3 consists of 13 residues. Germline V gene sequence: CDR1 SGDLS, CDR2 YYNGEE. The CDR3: CASSVAGGRVLTF. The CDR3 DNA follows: TGTGCCAGCAGCGTAGCTGGGGGGAGGGTCCTGACTTTC.

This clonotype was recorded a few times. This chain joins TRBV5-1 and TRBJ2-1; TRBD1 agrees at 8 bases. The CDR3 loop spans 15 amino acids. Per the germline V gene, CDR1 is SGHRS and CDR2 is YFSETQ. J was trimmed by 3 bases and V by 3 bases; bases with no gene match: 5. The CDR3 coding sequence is TGCGCCAGCAGCTACCAGGGGGCGGACTACAATGAGCAGTTCTTC. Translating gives CASSYQGADYNEQFF.

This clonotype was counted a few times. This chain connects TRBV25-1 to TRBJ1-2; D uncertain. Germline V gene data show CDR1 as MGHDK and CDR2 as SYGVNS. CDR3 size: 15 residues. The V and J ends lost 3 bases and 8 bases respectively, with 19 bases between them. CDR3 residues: CASSEGEGLAGGYTF. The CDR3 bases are TGTGCCAGCAGTGAGGGTGAGGGTCTAGCGGGAGGCTACACCTTC.

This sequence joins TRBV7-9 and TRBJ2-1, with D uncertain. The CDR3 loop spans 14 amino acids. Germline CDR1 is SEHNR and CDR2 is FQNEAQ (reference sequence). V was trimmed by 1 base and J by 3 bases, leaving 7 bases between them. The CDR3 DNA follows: TGTGCCAGCAGCTTAGTAGGGAACTACAATGAGCAGTTCTTC. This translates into CASSLVGNYNEQFF.

The CDR3, as DNA: TGTGCCACCAGCAGAGATAGAGAGATTGAAGCTTTCTTT. Its protein is CATSRDREIEAFF. The chain couples TRBV15 to TRBJ1-1; no clear D gene. V gave up 0 bases and J gave up 7 bases, with 9 bases separating them. The V gene's germline CDR1 is LNHNV and CDR2 YYDKDF (reference sequence). The CDR3 contains 13 residues.

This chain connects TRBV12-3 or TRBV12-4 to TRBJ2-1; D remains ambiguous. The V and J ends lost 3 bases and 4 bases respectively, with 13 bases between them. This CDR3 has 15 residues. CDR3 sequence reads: CASSLPDVSYNEQFF. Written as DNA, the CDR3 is TGTGCCAGCAGTTTGCCCGACGTTAGTTACAATGAGCAGTTCTTC.

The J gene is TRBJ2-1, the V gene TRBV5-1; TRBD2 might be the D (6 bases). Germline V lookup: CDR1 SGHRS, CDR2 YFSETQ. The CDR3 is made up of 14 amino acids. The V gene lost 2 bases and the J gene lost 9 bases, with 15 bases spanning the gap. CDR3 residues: CASSFGGKVREQFF. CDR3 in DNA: TGCGCCAGCAGCTTCGGCGGGAAGGTTCGTGAGCAGTTCTTC.

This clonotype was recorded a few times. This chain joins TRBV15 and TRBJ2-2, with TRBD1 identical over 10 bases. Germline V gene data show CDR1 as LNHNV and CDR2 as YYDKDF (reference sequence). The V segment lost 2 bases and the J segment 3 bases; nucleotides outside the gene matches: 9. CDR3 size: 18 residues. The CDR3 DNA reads TGTGCCACCAGCAGACTCGCCGGGACAGGGGTCCACACCGGGGAGCTGTTTTTT. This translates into CATSRLAGTGVHTGELFF.

The CDR3 coding sequence is TGCGCCAGCAGCCAGGGAAAAGTTGACGAGCAGTACTTC. This encodes CASSQGKVDEQYF. V is TRBV10-2 and J is TRBJ2-7, with a possible D match to TRBD1 (5 bases). This CDR3 is built from 13 residues. Germline CDR1 WSHSY, CDR2 SAAADI. The V end lost 6 bases, the J end lost 5 bases, and 14 bases lay between the germline ends.

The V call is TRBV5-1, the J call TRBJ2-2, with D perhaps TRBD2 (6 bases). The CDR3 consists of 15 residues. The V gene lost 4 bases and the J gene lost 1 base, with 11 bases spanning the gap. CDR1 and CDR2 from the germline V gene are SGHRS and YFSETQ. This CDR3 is CASSVSGENTGELFF. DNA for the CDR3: TGCGCCAGCAGCGTCTCGGGAGAGAACACCGGGGAGCTGTTTTTT.

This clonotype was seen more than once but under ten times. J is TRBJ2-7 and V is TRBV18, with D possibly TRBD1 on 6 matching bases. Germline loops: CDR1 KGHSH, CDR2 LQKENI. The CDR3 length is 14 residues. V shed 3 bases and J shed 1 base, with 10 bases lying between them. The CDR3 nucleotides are TGTGCCAGCTCACCGAGACAGGTTTCCTACGAGCAGTACTTC. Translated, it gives CASSPRQVSYEQYF.

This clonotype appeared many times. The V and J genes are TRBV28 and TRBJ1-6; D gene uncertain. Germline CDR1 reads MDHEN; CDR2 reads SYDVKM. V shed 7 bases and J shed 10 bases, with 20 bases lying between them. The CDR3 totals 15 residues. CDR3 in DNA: TGTGCCAGCATTAACTCGGGCGGACCCGGCTCACCCCTCCACTTT. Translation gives CASINSGGPGSPLHF.

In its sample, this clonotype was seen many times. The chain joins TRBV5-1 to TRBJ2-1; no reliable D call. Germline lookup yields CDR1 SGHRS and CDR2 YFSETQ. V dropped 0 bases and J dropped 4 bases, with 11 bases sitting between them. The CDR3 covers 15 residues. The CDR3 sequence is CASSLEGQTYNEQFF. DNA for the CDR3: TGCGCCAGCAGCTTGGAAGGCCAAACATACAATGAGCAGTTCTTC.

In DNA, the CDR3 is TGTGCCAGCAGCCCCAGTCTATTGGACAGGGACTACAATGAGCAGTTCTTC. Its protein is CASSPSLLDRDYNEQFF. The chain joins TRBV7-8 to TRBJ2-1; 8 bases are a match to TRBD1. The CDR3 contains 17 residues. J lost 3 bases, V lost 5 bases, and 12 bases had no gene match. In germline, CDR1 is SGHVS, CDR2 FQNEAQ.

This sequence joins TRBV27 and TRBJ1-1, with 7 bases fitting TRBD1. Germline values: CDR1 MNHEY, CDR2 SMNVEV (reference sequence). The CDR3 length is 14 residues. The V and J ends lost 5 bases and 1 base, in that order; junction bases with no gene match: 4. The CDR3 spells CASSTRQGNTEAFF. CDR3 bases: TGTGCCAGCAGTACCCGACAGGGGAACACTGAAGCTTTCTTT.

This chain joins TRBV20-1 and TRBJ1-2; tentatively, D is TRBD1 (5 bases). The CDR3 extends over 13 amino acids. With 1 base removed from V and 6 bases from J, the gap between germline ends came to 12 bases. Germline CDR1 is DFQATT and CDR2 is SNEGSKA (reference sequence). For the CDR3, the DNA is TGCAGTGCTAGAGTCCTGCCAGGGCATGGCTACACCTTC. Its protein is CSARVLPGHGYTF.

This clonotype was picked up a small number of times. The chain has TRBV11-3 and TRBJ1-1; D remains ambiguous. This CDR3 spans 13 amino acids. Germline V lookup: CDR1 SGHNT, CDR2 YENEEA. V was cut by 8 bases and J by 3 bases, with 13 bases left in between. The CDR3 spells CASGISGDTEAFF. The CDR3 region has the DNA TGTGCCAGCGGGATCTCTGGGGACACTGAAGCTTTCTTT.

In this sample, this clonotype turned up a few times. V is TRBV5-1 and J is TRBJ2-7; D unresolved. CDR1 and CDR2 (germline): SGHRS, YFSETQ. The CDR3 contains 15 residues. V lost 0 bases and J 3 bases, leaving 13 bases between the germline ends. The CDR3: CASSLEGPDLYEQYF. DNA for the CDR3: TGCGCCAGCAGCTTGGAAGGCCCGGACCTCTACGAGCAGTACTTC.

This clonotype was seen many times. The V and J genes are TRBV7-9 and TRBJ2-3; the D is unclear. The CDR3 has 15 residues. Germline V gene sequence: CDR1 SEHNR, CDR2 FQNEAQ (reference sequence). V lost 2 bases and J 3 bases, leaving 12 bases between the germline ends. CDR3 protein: CASSLFDRQTDTQYF. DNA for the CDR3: TGTGCCAGCAGCTTATTCGACCGGCAGACAGATACGCAGTATTTT.

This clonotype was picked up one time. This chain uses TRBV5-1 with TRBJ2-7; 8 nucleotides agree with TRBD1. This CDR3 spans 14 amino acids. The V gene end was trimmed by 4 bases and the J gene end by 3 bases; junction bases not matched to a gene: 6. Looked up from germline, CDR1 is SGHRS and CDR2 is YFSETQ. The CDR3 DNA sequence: TGCGCCAGCAGCCAAAACGGACAGGGCTACGAGCAGTACGTC. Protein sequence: CASSQNGQGYEQYV.

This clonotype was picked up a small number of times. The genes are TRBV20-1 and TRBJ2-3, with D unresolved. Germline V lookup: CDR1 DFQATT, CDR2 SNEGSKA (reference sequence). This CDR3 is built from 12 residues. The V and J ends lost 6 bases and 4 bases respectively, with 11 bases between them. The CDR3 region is CSAPPAADTQYF. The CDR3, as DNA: TGCAGTGCCCCTCCTGCGGCAGATACGCAGTATTTT.

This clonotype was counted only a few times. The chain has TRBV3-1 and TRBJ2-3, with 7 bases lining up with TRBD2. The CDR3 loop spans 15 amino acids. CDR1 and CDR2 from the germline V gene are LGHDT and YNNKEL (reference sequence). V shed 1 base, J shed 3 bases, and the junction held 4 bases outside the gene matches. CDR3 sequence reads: CASSQGLAPTDTQYF. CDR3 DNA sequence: TGTGCCAGCAGCCAAGGACTAGCCCCAACAGATACGCAGTATTTT.

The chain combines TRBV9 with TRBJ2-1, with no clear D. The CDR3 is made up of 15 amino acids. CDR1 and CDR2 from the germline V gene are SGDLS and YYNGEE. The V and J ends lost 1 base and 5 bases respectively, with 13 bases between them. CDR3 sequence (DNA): TGTGCCAGCAGCGTATCTCTACAGTTAAACAATGAGCAGTTCTTC. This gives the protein CASSVSLQLNNEQFF. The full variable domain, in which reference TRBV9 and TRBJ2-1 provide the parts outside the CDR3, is DSGVTQTPKHLITATGQRVTLRCSPRSGDLSVYWYQQSLDQGLQFLIQYYNGEERAKGNILERFSAQQFPDLHSELNLSSLELGDSALYFCASSVSLQLNNEQFFGPGTRLTVL.

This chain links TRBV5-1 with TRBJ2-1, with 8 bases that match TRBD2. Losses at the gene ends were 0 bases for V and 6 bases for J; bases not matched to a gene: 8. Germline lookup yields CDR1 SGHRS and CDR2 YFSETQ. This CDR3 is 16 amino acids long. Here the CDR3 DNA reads TGCGCCAGCAGCTTGGTCCCCATTAGCGGGACCAATGAGCAGTTCTTC. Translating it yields CASSLVPISGTNEQFF.

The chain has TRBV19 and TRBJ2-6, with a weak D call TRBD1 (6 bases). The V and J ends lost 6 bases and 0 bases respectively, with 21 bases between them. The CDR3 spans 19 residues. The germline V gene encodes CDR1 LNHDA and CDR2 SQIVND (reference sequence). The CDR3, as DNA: TGTGCCAGTAGCCGGGCACAGGGCTACGGCCTCTCTGGGGCCAACGTCCTGACTTTC. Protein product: CASSRAQGYGLSGANVLTF.

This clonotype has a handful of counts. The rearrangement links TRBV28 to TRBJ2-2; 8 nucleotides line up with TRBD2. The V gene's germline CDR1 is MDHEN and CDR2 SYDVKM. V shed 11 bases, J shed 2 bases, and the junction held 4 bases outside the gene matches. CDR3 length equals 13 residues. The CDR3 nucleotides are TGTGCCGCAACTAGCGGTAACACCGGGGAGCTGTTTTTT. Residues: CAATSGNTGELFF.

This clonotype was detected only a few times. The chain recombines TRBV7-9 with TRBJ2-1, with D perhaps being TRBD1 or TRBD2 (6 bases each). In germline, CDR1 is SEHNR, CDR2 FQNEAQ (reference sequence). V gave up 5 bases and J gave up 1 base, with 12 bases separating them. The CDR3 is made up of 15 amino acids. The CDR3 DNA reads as TGTGCCAGCAGCCCCCCGGGGGCTTCCTACAATGAGCAGTTCTTC. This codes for CASSPPGASYNEQFF.

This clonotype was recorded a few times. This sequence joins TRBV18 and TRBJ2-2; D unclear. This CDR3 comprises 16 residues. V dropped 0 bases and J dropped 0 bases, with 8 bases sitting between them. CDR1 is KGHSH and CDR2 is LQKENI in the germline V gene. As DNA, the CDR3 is TGTGCCAGCTCACCACCGGGCAGGTCGAACACCGGGGAGCTGTTTTTT. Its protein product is CASSPPGRSNTGELFF.

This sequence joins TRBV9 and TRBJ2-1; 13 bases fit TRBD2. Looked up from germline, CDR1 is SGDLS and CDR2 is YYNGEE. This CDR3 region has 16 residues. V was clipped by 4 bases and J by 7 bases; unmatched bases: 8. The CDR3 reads CASSLAPGLAGNEQFF. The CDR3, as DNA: TGTGCCAGCAGCCTCGCGCCGGGACTAGCGGGAAATGAGCAGTTCTTC.

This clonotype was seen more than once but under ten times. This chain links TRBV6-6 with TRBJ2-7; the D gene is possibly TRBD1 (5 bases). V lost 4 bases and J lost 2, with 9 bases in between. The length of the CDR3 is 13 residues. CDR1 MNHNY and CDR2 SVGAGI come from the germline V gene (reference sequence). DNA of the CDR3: TGTGCCAGCAGTTCCGACAGAACCTACGAGCAGTACGTC. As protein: CASSSDRTYEQYV.

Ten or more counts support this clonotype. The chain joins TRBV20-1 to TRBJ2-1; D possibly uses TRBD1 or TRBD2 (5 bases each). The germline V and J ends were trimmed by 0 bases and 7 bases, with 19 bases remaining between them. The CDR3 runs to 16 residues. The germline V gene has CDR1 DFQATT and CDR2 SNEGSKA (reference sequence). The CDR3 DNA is TGCAGTGCTAGAGATCAGATTTCTAGCAGGGCAAATGAGCAGTTCTTC. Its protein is CSARDQISSRANEQFF.